The 3 T cell receptor beta chains reported below all come from one sample, sequenced in a study of cytomegalovirus exposure and HLA in healthy donors. 60 Vbeta and 13 Jbeta primers were used in PCR. TCRdb's table, derived via immunoSEQ multiplex PCR, lists solely in-frame clones and lacks some. The data contain hundreds of thousands of clones, about 90% of them seen just once; the ten biggest clones take up approximately 2%. The specimen sequenced was PBMCs. The receptors here all came from a woman between 18 and 29 years old in good health and CMV-seronegative.

The rearrangement uses TRBV12-5 and TRBJ2-5, with TRBD2 matching 10 bases. The DNA end lines up better with TRBJ2-7; the J call may be wrong. Germline values: CDR1 LGHNT, CDR2 FRNRAP. The CDR3 runs to 15 residues. The CDR3 spells CASGLSGTSAYEQYF. As DNA, the CDR3 is TGTGCTAGTGGTTTATCCGGGACTAGCGCCTACGAGCAGTACTTC.

The rearrangement joins TRBV5-8 to TRBJ1-5; D unresolved. The CDR3 extends over 15 amino acids. Germline CDR1 and CDR2: SGHTS and YDEGEE. V lost 2 bases, J lost 5 bases, and 14 bases lay in between. The chain's CDR3 is CASSFPWRRDQPQHF. The CDR3 nucleotides read TGTGCCAGCAGCTTTCCCTGGAGACGAGATCAGCCCCAGCATTTT.

In this sample, this clone turned up once. The V gene is TRBV13, the J gene TRBJ2-2; D might be TRBD2 (6 bases). Germline CDR1 is PRHDT and CDR2 is FYEKMQ (reference sequence). With 5 bases removed from V and 6 bases from J, the gap between germline ends came to 16 bases. CDR3 size: 15 residues. The CDR3 nucleotides read TGTGCCAGCAGCGCCCGGGACTCTCGGTCCGGGGAGCTGTTTTTT. It yields the protein CASSARDSRSGELFF.